This is a list of T cell receptor beta chains from one sample in a study of beta chain features in type 1 diabetes. Generated by immunoSEQ multiplex PCR, the TCRdb table keeps only in-frame clones and is missing some. The data hold about 900,000 clones, with roughly 17% observed a single time. The specimen sequenced was naive CD4+ T cells from blood. These TCRs come from a woman aged 18-29 years in good health. The CDR3 runs from the conserved cysteine through the conserved F or W. D genes are given only for firm matches. The listing skips clone size in some rows; elsewhere it reads once, few, many or a size class.

>13|.|TRBJ2-2|TRBV9|.
TGTGCCAGCAGCGCCCAGAACACCGGGGAGCTGTTTTTT
CASSAQNTGELFF
>14|.|TRBJ2-2|TRBV6-5|.
TGTGCCAGCAGTAGGAAAGCGAACACCGGGGAGCTGTTTTTT
CASSRKANTGELFF
>15|.|TRBJ1-4|TRBV7-2|.
TGTGCCAGCAGCCTGGGGGTCAGTCTCAATGAAAAACTGTTTTTT
CASSLGVSLNEKLFF
>12|.|TRBJ2-6|TRBV28|.
TGTGCCAGCAATCGGTTGGCCAACGTCCTGACTTTC
CASNRLANVLTF
>11|.|TRBJ2-7|TRBV20-1|.
TGCAGTGCTAGCGGGCAGTACGAGCAGTACTTC
CSASGQYEQYF
>14|.|TRBJ2-5|TRBV7-9|TRBD2
TGTGCCAGCACAAGCGGGAGGGCCCCCGAGACCCAGTACTTC
CASTSGRAPETQYF
>16|.|TRBJ2-5|TRBV7-8|TRBD2
TGTGCCAGCAGCCCCCAGGCCCTAGCGGGTCGAGAGACCCAGTACTTC
CASSPQALAGRETQYF
>16|few|TRBJ2-5|TRBV9|TRBD1
TGTGCCAGCAGCGTAGCTGCGGGACAGGGGGGTGGGACCCAGTACTTC
CASSVAAGQGGGTQYF
>15|few|TRBJ2-1|TRBV9|.
TGTGCCAGCAGCGTAGATCCAGACAGATACAATGAGCAGTTCTTC
CASSVDPDRYNEQFF
>15|.|TRBJ2-5|TRBV25-1|.
TGTGCCAGCAGTGAAGGCGGGCAGTTCCAAGAGACCCAGTACTTC
CASSEGGQFQETQYF
>14|few|TRBJ2-7|TRBV27|.
TGTGCCAGCAGTTTAGGGGACCGAATCTACGAGCAGTACTTC
CASSLGDRIYEQYF
>12|few|TRBJ2-7|TRBV6-1|TRBD1
TGTGCCAGCAGAGGACAGGCCTACGAGCAGTACTTC
CASRGQAYEQYF
>17|.|TRBJ2-5|TRBV5-4|TRBD2
TGTGCCAGCAGCCCTACCGGGACTAGCGGGTATCAAGAGACCCAGTACTTC
CASSPTGTSGYQETQYF
>14|.|TRBJ1-5|TRBV25-1|.
TGTGCCAGCAGTGACCGGGAGTCCAGACGGCCCCAGCATTTT
CASSDRESRRPQHF
>14|few|TRBJ1-1|TRBV2|.
TGTGCCAGCACTACATGGCCAGTTAACTATGAAGCTTTCTTT
CASTTWPVNYEAFF
>14|few|TRBJ2-1|TRBV18|.
TGTGCCAGCTCACCAAGTATTACTAGCAATGAGCAGTTCTTC
CASSPSITSNEQFF
>14|few|TRBJ2-5|TRBV7-9|.
TGTGCCAGCAGACGGCCGGGGTACCAAGAGACCCAGTACTTC
CASRRPGYQETQYF
>16|few|TRBJ2-5|TRBV19|.
TGTGCCAGTAGTATAGGAAATAGCTACTCGTCAGAGACCCAGTACTTC
CASSIGNSYSSETQYF
>15|.|TRBJ2-7|TRBV7-6|TRBD2
TGTGCCAGCAGCTTAAGGGCCGGGACTAGGGGTGAGCAGTACTTC
CASSLRAGTRGEQYF
>15|few|TRBJ2-1|TRBV19|.
TGTGCCAGTAGGAAGGGTCTGGACGTCTCCAATGAGCAGTTCTTC
CASRKGLDVSNEQFF
>17|few|TRBJ2-3|TRBV15|TRBD1
TGTGCCACCAGCAGACTTCCGGGACAGATATTCCCAGATACGCAGTATTTT
CATSRLPGQIFPDTQYF
>16|few|TRBJ2-5|TRBV25-1|TRBD1
TGTGCCAGCAGTGTGGGACAGGGGGCCGTACAAGAGACCCAGTACTTC
CASSVGQGAVQETQYF
>14|few|TRBJ2-1|TRBV15|.
TGTGCCACCAGCAGAACCGGGACCACCTTTGAGCAGTTCTTC
CATSRTGTTFEQFF
>16|.|TRBJ2-1|TRBV6-6|TRBD2
TGTGCCAGCAGTCCCCACGCGGGAGAGGAAGCGAATGAGCAGTTCTTC
CASSPHAGEEANEQFF
>15|few|TRBJ2-1|TRBV28|TRBD2
TGTGCCAGCAGTTTAGCGGGAGGGCCGGCGATTGAGCAGTTCTTC
CASSLAGGPAIEQFF
>12|few|TRBJ2-3|TRBV4-1|.
TGCGCCAGCAGCCAATACCCGGATACGCAGTATTTT
CASSQYPDTQYF
>21|few|TRBJ2-2|TRBV4-2|TRBD2
TGTGCCAGCAGCCAAGAAGAGATGAGACTAGCGGCAACCCCGAACACCGGGGAGCTGTTTTTT
CASSQEEMRLAATPNTGELFF
>17|.|TRBJ2-7|TRBV27|TRBD2
TGTGCCAGCAGTCCAAGGTCAGCGGGAGTTGGGTCCTACGAGCAGTACTTC
CASSPRSAGVGSYEQYF
>13|few|TRBJ1-1|TRBV29-1|TRBD1
TGCAGCGTTGAACGGACAGGGCTGACTGAAGCTTTCTTT
CSVERTGLTEAFF
>14|few|TRBJ2-3|TRBV5-6|.
TGTGCCAGCAGCTTGAAGTACAGGGCGGATACGCAGTATTTT
CASSLKYRADTQYF
>11|few|TRBJ2-5|TRBV14|.
TGTGCCAGCAGCCACCGGGAGACCCAGTACTTC
CASSHRETQYF
>16|.|TRBJ2-1|TRBV28|.
TGTGCCAGCAGTGCCAGACGACCAGTCTTGAACAATGAGCAGTTCTTC
CASSARRPVLNNEQFF
>13|few|TRBJ2-5|TRBV6-5|TRBD1
TGTGCCAGCAGATCGCAGGGGGAAAAAGATTGGTACTTC
CASRSQGEKDWYF
>13|few|TRBJ1-1|TRBV14|.
TGTGCCAGCAGCCTACAGTTGAACACTGAAGCTTTCTTT
CASSLQLNTEAFF
>14|few|TRBJ1-4|TRBV5-1|.
TGCGCCAGCAGCCGAAGGAGTCCTAATGAAAAACTGTTTTTT
CASSRRSPNEKLFF
>13|.|TRBJ2-3|TRBV5-1|.
TGCGCCAGCAGGGTGAAACCCACAGATACGCAGTATTTT
CASRVKPTDTQYF
>14|.|TRBJ2-7|TRBV5-6|.
TGTGCCAGCAGCTCATTAGCGGAATCCTACGAGCAGTACTTC
CASSSLAESYEQYF
>13|few|TRBJ1-1|TRBV18|.
TGTGCCAGCTCACCGGGACTCAACACTGAAGCTTTCTTT
CASSPGLNTEAFF
>15|.|TRBJ2-1|TRBV4-2|.
TGTGCCAGCAGCCCGGTTTCGGGACACCCCAATGAGCAGTTCTTC
CASSPVSGHPNEQFF
>14|.|TRBJ1-5|TRBV7-8|.
TGTGCCAGCAGCTCTCACAGTAACAATCAGCCCCAGCATTTT
CASSSHSNNQPQHF
>19|.|TRBJ2-2|TRBV5-6|TRBD2
TGTGCCAGCAGCTTGTTCTGGGGTGGACTAGCGGAGAACACCGGGGAGCTGTTTTTT
CASSLFWGGLAENTGELFF
>16|.|TRBJ2-7|TRBV23-1|TRBD2
TGCGCCAGCATCGGACGGAGGCGACTAGCGGAGTACGAGCAGTACTTC
CASIGRRRLAEYEQYF
>14|few|TRBJ2-7|TRBV2|TRBD2
TGTGCCAGCCTAGTAGGACTAGCGGCCTACGAGCAGTACTTC
CASLVGLAAYEQYF
>14|few|TRBJ1-5|TRBV28|TRBD1
TGTGCCAGCAGCTCGGGACAGAGCAATCAGCCCCAGCATTTT
CASSSGQSNQPQHF
>14|.|TRBJ1-4|TRBV2|.
TGTGCCAGCAGTGATAGGGCAGGGGATGAAAAACTGTTTTTT
CASSDRAGDEKLFF
>11|few|TRBJ2-2|TRBV7-9|.
TGTGCCAGCAGCTTTGAGGGGGAGCTGTTTTTT
CASSFEGELFF
>15|.|TRBJ1-3|TRBV5-1|TRBD1
TGCGCCAGCAGCTTGACAGGGGGCCCTGGAAACACCATATATTTT
CASSLTGGPGNTIYF
>15|.|TRBJ2-7|TRBV7-2|.
TGTGCCAGCAGCTCCCATGCGGTTCTCTCCTACGAGCAGTACTTC
CASSSHAVLSYEQYF
>14|.|TRBJ1-4|TRBV7-2|.
TGTGCCAGCAGCTTAGGGCAGGAGAATGAAAAACTGTTTTTT
CASSLGQENEKLFF
>13|.|TRBJ2-7|TRBV29-1|.
TGCAGCGTTGAGGCAGACAGCACCTACGAGCAGTACTTC
CSVEADSTYEQYF
>15|.|TRBJ1-1|TRBV9|.
TGTGCCAGCAGCGTATCTGGGGGAATGAACACTGAAGCTTTCTTT
CASSVSGGMNTEAFF
>12|.|TRBJ2-1|TRBV6-6|TRBD1
TGTGCCAGCAGGGGGACAGGGAATGAGCAGTTCTTC
CASRGTGNEQFF
>16|few|TRBJ1-1|TRBV4-3|.
TGCGCCAGCAGCCAAGGGGAGGCGTACCCGAACACTGAAGCTTTCTTT
CASSQGEAYPNTEAFF
>12|.|TRBJ1-4|TRBV10-3|.
TGTGCCATTTGGGACGGAACCGAAAAACTGTTTTTT
CAIWDGTEKLFF
>13|.|TRBJ2-7|TRBV10-3|.
TGTGCCATCAGTGAGGGCAGTTCCTACGAGCAGTACTTC
CAISEGSSYEQYF
>15|few|TRBJ2-2|TRBV25-1|.
TGTGCCAGCAGTGACCCGTCTAGGGGCACCGGGGAGCTGTTTTTT
CASSDPSRGTGELFF
>15|few|TRBJ2-7|TRBV18|.
TGTGCCAGCTCACCTTTTTCGCAGGGCTCCTACGAGCAGTACTTC
CASSPFSQGSYEQYF